This is a list of T cell receptor beta chains from one sample in a study. From the 5' RACE reads, TCRdb called clonotypes with MiXCR, one entry per CDR3 protein. The repertoire holds fewer than 50,000 distinct CDR3 sequences, with about a fifth as singletons. Sequencing was done on a sample of Tregs sorted from a lymph node. These receptors were obtained from a female donor with breast cancer. Both conserved end residues are part of each CDR3. D genes are given only for firm matches. A row's size may be missing; if present it is once, few, many or a size class.

V: TRBV7-2; D: NA; J: TRBJ2-7; size: NA; DNA: TGTGCCAGCAGCTTGGAGATGTACGAGCAGTACTTC; CDR3: CASSLEMYEQYF
V: TRBV7-8; D: TRBD1; J: TRBJ1-5; size: NA; DNA: TGTGCCAGCAGCTTAGACAGGGGGCACGGGGGACAGCCTCAGCATTTT; CDR3: CASSLDRGHGGQPQHF
V: TRBV12-3/TRBV12-4; D: NA; J: TRBJ2-7; size: NA; DNA: TGTGCCTGCAGTTTAACCTGGGACGGAGAGTACGAGCAGTACTTC; CDR3: CACSLTWDGEYEQYF
V: TRBV12-3/TRBV12-4; D: TRBD1; J: TRBJ1-2; size: NA; DNA: TGTACCAGCAGTGCCCAACAGGGGAACTATGGCTACACCTTC; CDR3: CTSSAQQGNYGYTF
V: TRBV20-1; D: NA; J: TRBJ2-1; size: many; DNA: TGCAGTGCTAGAGATCAGCCTGAGCAGTTCTTC; CDR3: CSARDQPEQFF
V: TRBV25-1; D: NA; J: TRBJ1-2; size: many; DNA: TGTGCCAGCAGTCCACGGGCCTTCCCTAACTATGGCTACACCTTC; CDR3: CASSPRAFPNYGYTF
V: TRBV27; D: TRBD2; J: TRBJ2-2; size: many; DNA: TGTGCCAGCAGTCCGCACCCGGGGGCTAGCGGGAGACTTCCGGTGTTCGCGAACACCGGGGAGCTGTTTTTT; CDR3: CASSPHPGASGRLPVFANTGELFF
V: TRBV5-6; D: NA; J: TRBJ2-2; size: few; DNA: TGTGCCAGCAGCTTGCAGTTAACCGGGGAGCTGTTTTTT; CDR3: CASSLQLTGELFF
V: TRBV20-1; D: NA; J: TRBJ2-1; size: NA; DNA: TGCAGTGCTAGAGATCCGGCAGGGTTGTACAATGAGCAGTTCTTC; CDR3: CSARDPAGLYNEQFF
V: TRBV30; D: TRBD1; J: TRBJ1-2; size: few; DNA: TGTGCCTGGTATCCGTCGGGACAGGGCAACTATGGCTACACCTTC; CDR3: CAWYPSGQGNYGYTF
V: TRBV7-9; D: NA; J: TRBJ1-1; size: NA; DNA: TGTGCCAGCAGCCCCGGGGCCTCGAACACTGAAGCTTTCTTT; CDR3: CASSPGASNTEAFF